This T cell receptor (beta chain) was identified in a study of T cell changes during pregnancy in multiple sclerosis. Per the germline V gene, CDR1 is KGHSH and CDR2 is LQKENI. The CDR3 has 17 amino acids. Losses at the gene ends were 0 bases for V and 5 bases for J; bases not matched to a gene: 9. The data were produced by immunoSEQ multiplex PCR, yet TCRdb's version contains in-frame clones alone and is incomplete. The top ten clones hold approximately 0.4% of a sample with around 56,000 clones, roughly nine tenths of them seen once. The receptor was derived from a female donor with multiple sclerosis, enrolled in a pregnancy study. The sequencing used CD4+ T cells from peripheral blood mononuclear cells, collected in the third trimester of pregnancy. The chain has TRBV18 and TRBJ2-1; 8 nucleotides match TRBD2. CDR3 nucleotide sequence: TGTGCCAGCTCACCACCTATCGGGGGGGCGTTTCACAATGAGCAGTTCTTC. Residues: CASSPPIGGAFHNEQFF.